Listed here are 23 T cell receptor beta chains from one sample, sequenced in a study of blood T cell repertoires in COVID-19. Using immunoSEQ multiplex PCR, the repertoire was profiled, and TCRdb retains in-frame clones only, with some absent. The repertoire holds a few hundred thousand clones, with around nine tenths as singletons. The sample was PBMCs or T cells enriched from blood (not recorded which). Every receptor here comes from a woman aged 45-59 years who had recovered from COVID-19.

This clone was observed a single time. The chain combines TRBV7-2 with TRBJ2-7, with D unresolved. CDR3 size: 14 residues. V was trimmed by 1 base and J by 3 bases, leaving 10 bases between them. Germline V lookup: CDR1 SGHTA, CDR2 FQGNSA. The CDR3 DNA follows: TGTGCCAGCAGCTTAGAAATCCGGTTCTACGAGCAGTACTTC. It specifies CASSLEIRFYEQYF.

The rearrangement joins TRBV7-2 to TRBJ1-2, with D unclear. This CDR3 spans 17 amino acids. The germline V gene encodes CDR1 SGHTA and CDR2 FQGNSA. With 1 base removed from V and 2 bases from J, the gap between germline ends came to 17 bases. The CDR3: CASSLGKVEETNYGYTF. The CDR3 DNA reads TGTGCCAGCAGCTTAGGCAAAGTGGAGGAAACCAACTATGGCTACACCTTC. The entire variable domain, with the rest obtained from reference TRBV7-2 and TRBJ1-2, is as follows: GAGVSQSPSNKVTEKGKDVELRCDPISGHTALYWYRQSLGQGLEFLIYFQGNSAPDKSGLPSDRFSAERTGGSVSTLTIQRTQQEDSAVYLCASSLGKVEETNYGYTFGSGTRLTVV.

The chain joins TRBV29-1 to TRBJ1-3; D perhaps matches TRBD1 (6 bases). This CDR3 contains 17 residues. Germline V lookup: CDR1 SQVTM, CDR2 ANQGSEA. Trimming took 0 bases from V and 0 from J, leaving 15 bases between them. CDR3 DNA sequence: TGCAGCGTTGAAGACTGGACTGACAGGAGCTCTGGAAACACCATATATTTT. Its protein product is CSVEDWTDRSSGNTIYF. Full variable domain (rest looked up from reference TRBV29-1 and TRBJ1-3): SAVISQKPSRDICQRGTSLTIQCQVDSQVTMMFWYRQQPGQSLTLIATANQGSEATYESGFVIDKFPISRPNLTFSTLTVSNMSPEDSSIYLCSVEDWTDRSSGNTIYFGEGSWLTVV.

The chain carries TRBV2 and TRBJ1-2; a possible D gene is TRBD1 (5 bases). From germline, CDR1 is SNHLY and CDR2 FYNNEI. This CDR3 has 13 amino acids. Trimming took 8 bases from V and 1 from J, leaving 11 bases between them. The CDR3 DNA follows: TGTGCCAGCCACGGCGACAGTAACTATGGCTACACCTTC. Its protein is CASHGDSNYGYTF.

This rearrangement joins TRBV6-1 to TRBJ2-7, with TRBD1 identical over 7 bases. Germline lookup yields CDR1 MNHNS and CDR2 SASEGT. Trimming removed 8 bases from V and 5 bases from J; junction bases left unmatched: 6. This CDR3 has 12 residues. The CDR3 sequence is CASALRGHEQYF. The DNA for the CDR3 is TGTGCCAGCGCCCTGAGGGGGCACGAGCAGTACTTC.

The chain uses TRBV10-3 and TRBJ2-5; maybe TRBD1 (5 bases). Trimming pared 10 bases from V and 4 bases from J, leaving 13 bases between. CDR1 is ENHRY, CDR2 SYGVKD, per germline. CDR3 length: 12 residues. CDR3 amino acids: CATAPQGETQYF. For the CDR3, the DNA is TGTGCCACCGCCCCCCAGGGAGAGACCCAGTACTTC.

The rearrangement links TRBV19 to TRBJ2-5; perhaps TRBD2 as D (5 bases). CDR1 and CDR2 from the germline V gene are LNHDA and SQIVND (reference sequence). CDR3 size: 12 residues. V was cut by 3 bases and J by 5 bases, with 7 bases left in between. CDR3 coding DNA: TGTGCCAGTAGTATCGGGGTGGAGACCCAGTACTTC. It yields the protein CASSIGVETQYF.

The chain has TRBV7-9 and TRBJ1-4; TRBD1 matches at 9 bases. This CDR3 comprises 14 residues. Germline lookup yields CDR1 SEHNR and CDR2 FQNEAQ (reference sequence). J gave up 7 bases and V 6 bases, and 6 bases lay outside the gene matches. The CDR3 is CASRSGTGSEKLFF. The CDR3 nucleotides read TGTGCCAGCAGGTCCGGGACAGGGAGTGAAAAACTGTTTTTT.

This clone was seen once. V and J are TRBV4-3 and TRBJ2-6; D is possibly TRBD2 (6 bases). Trimming cost V 0 bases and J 0 bases, with 12 bases left between them. Germline CDR1 reads LGHNA; CDR2 reads YSLEER. The CDR3 sequence is 18 residues long. CDR3 region: CASSQDRPGLSGANVLTF. As DNA, the CDR3 is TGCGCCAGCAGCCAAGATCGCCCGGGACTCTCTGGGGCCAACGTCCTGACTTTC.

This chain uses TRBV15 with TRBJ2-1; D remains unclear. Looked up from germline, CDR1 is LNHNV and CDR2 is YYDKDF (reference sequence). With 0 bases removed from V and 1 base from J, the gap between germline ends came to 10 bases. The CDR3 runs 16 residues. The CDR3: CATSRDLGVSYNEQFF. In nucleotides, the CDR3 is TGTGCCACCAGCAGAGATTTAGGAGTTTCCTACAATGAGCAGTTCTTC.

The chain joins TRBV7-2 to TRBJ2-1, with 11 bases lining up with TRBD2. The germline V gene encodes CDR1 SGHTA and CDR2 FQGNSA. Unmatched junction bases numbered 4, after V lost 5 bases and J lost 4 bases. The CDR3 runs to 15 residues. The CDR3 nucleotides read TGTGCCAGCAGCCGGACTAGCGGGTTTTACAATGAGCAGTTCTTC. Protein product: CASSRTSGFYNEQFF. The whole variable domain, remainder taken from reference TRBV7-2 and TRBJ2-1, is GAGVSQSPSNKVTEKGKDVELRCDPISGHTALYWYRQSLGQGLEFLIYFQGNSAPDKSGLPSDRFSAERTGGSVSTLTIQRTQQEDSAVYLCASSRTSGFYNEQFFGPGTRLTVL.

The CDR3 sequence is CASSLISSGSFNNEQFF. The DNA for the CDR3 is TGTGCCAGCTCACTGATCTCTAGCGGGAGTTTCAACAATGAGCAGTTCTTC. The rearrangement joins TRBV18 to TRBJ2-1; 10 positions agree with TRBD2. This CDR3 is built from 17 residues. Germline V gene data show CDR1 as KGHSH and CDR2 as LQKENI. Unmatched junction bases numbered 11, after V lost 4 bases and J lost 5 bases. Looking up the rest from reference TRBV18 and TRBJ2-1 gives the full variable domain: NAGVMQNPRHLVRRRGQEARLRCSPMKGHSHVYWYRQLPEEGLKFMVYLQKENIIDESGMPKERFSAEFPKEGPSILRIQQVVRGDSAAYFCASSLISSGSFNNEQFFGPGTRLTVL.

This chain links TRBV29-1 with TRBJ2-1; 14 nucleotides align to TRBD2. The germline CDR1 and CDR2 sequences are SQVTM and ANQGSEA. Losses at the gene ends were 6 bases for V and 5 bases for J; bases not matched to a gene: 9. The CDR3 consists of 16 residues. CDR3 residues: CSVRGTSGSSDNEQFF. The CDR3 coding sequence is TGCAGCGTCAGGGGGACTAGCGGGAGTTCGGACAATGAGCAGTTCTTC.

The chain carries TRBV4-1 and TRBJ2-1; 7 bases agree with TRBD2. Germline assignment: CDR1 MGHRA and CDR2 YSYEKL. The J segment lost 5 bases and the V segment lost 0 bases, leaving 13 bases of the junction unmatched. The CDR3 extends over 18 amino acids. The CDR3 spells CASSQDLVWGLPNNEQFF. The CDR3 nucleotides read TGCGCCAGCAGCCAAGACCTTGTGTGGGGACTACCTAACAATGAGCAGTTCTTC.

In this sample, this clone turned up once. The rearrangement links TRBV12-5 to TRBJ2-3; 15 nucleotides match TRBD2. This CDR3 contains 18 residues. Germline V gene data show CDR1 as LGHNT and CDR2 as FRNRAP. Unmatched junction bases numbered 6, after V lost 1 base and J lost 4 bases. CDR3 nucleotides: TGTGCTAGTGGTTTGGGGTTAGGACTAGCGGGAGGGGCAGATACGCAGTATTTT. It is translated as CASGLGLGLAGGADTQYF.

The gene calls are TRBV14 and TRBJ2-3; weak D call: TRBD2 (6 bases). Trimming cost V 4 bases and J 2 bases, with 19 bases left between them. Germline assignment: CDR1 SGHDN and CDR2 FVKESK. The CDR3 loop spans 17 amino acids. In DNA, the CDR3 is TGTGCCAGCAGCCGAACGGGGGTAACATACCTCACAGATACGCAGTATTTT. Encoded protein: CASSRTGVTYLTDTQYF.

The sample holds one count of this clone. This chain links TRBV6-5 with TRBJ1-2; 8 nucleotides align to TRBD1. This CDR3 has 15 residues. J lost 4 bases, V lost 5 bases, and 9 bases had no gene match. Germline V gene data show CDR1 as MNHEY and CDR2 as SVGAGI. The CDR3 is CASSIQRGQVYGYTF. CDR3 nucleotides: TGTGCCAGCAGTATCCAAAGGGGACAGGTCTATGGCTACACCTTC.

In its sample, this clone was seen once. The rearrangement uses TRBV14 and TRBJ2-3, with TRBD2 identical over 7 bases. Per germline, CDR1 SGHDN and CDR2 FVKESK. CDR3 length: 15 residues. V dropped 4 bases and J dropped 4; count of bases not matched to a gene: 8. The CDR3 DNA is TGTGCCAGCAGCCCTAGACTAGCCCAGGCAGATACGCAGTATTTT. Translated, it gives CASSPRLAQADTQYF.

This clone was recorded a few times. This chain joins TRBV6-5 and TRBJ1-3; D is undetermined. In germline, CDR1 is MNHEY, CDR2 SVGAGI. CDR3 length: 12 amino acids. The germline V and J ends were trimmed by 4 bases and 4 bases, with 5 bases remaining between them. The CDR3 sequence is CASSSPGNTIYF. DNA for the CDR3: TGTGCCAGCAGTTCTCCCGGAAACACCATATATTTT.

V usage is TRBV30 and J usage is TRBJ1-4; 11 bases agree with TRBD1. CDR1 and CDR2 (germline): GTSNPN, SVGIG (reference sequence). This CDR3 has 15 residues. V was pared by 4 bases and J by 2 bases, with 3 bases of the junction left unmatched. The CDR3 is CAWTGQGATNEKLFF. In DNA form, the CDR3 reads TGTGCCTGGACAGGACAGGGGGCGACTAATGAAAAACTGTTTTTT.

This sequence joins TRBV11-2 and TRBJ2-1; TRBD2 aligns across 7 bases. The CDR3 sequence is 15 residues long. The V and J ends lost 1 base and 2 bases, in that order; junction bases with no gene match: 2. Per the germline V gene, CDR1 is SGHAT and CDR2 is FQNNGV. CDR3 sequence reads: CASSLAGGPYNEQFF. The CDR3 DNA follows: TGTGCCAGCAGCTTAGCGGGAGGCCCCTACAATGAGCAGTTCTTC.

This chain links TRBV15 with TRBJ2-5, with 10 bases identical to TRBD1. V trimming: 3 bases; J trimming: 5 bases; junction bases outside the gene matches: 9. This CDR3 is built from 16 residues. The V gene's germline CDR1 is LNHNV and CDR2 YYDKDF (reference sequence). The CDR3, as DNA: TGTGCCACCAGCAGGGCCGGGACAGGGGTTTCGGAGACCCAGTACTTC. Residues: CATSRAGTGVSETQYF.

The chain recombines TRBV4-1 with TRBJ2-7; 8 nucleotides agree with TRBD2. Germline V gene lookup returns CDR1 MGHRA and CDR2 YSYEKL. This CDR3 region has 15 residues. V shed 1 base, J shed 2 bases, and the junction held 4 bases outside the gene matches. The CDR3 here is CASSQVTSAAYEQYF. As DNA, the CDR3 is TGCGCCAGCAGCCAAGTGACTAGCGCGGCCTACGAGCAGTACTTC.